This paragraph reports one TCR beta chain. The antigen is not known. The CDR3 has 11 residues. The germline gives CDR1 SGHAT, CDR2 FQNNGV. Trimming stripped 5 bases from V and 5 bases from J, with 7 bases between. This entry is derived from a study of shared clonotypes between healthy human individuals. The wider study: With ages of 18 to 49, the donors were two women and a few men.

Several immunoSEQ 96-well plates shared each subset's DNA, each plate a replicate. Profiled with immunoSEQ multiplex PCR; TCRdb holds only in-frame clones, not every one. The sample has 450,000 to 650,000 clones, around 80% seen once; the top ten hold more than 10%. Whole-study results and caveats: Since donors were few, the genetic and exposure-history diversity represented was limited.

This sequence originates from a woman in her thirties or forties in good health. Some clones in this sample may be carry-over from other donors' samples. Sequencing was done on a sample of PBMCs. J is TRBJ2-7 and V is TRBV11-2; no definite D call. The CDR3 nucleotides read TGTGCCAGCAGCCTACTTCACGAGCAGTACTTC. This sequence encodes CASSLLHEQYF.